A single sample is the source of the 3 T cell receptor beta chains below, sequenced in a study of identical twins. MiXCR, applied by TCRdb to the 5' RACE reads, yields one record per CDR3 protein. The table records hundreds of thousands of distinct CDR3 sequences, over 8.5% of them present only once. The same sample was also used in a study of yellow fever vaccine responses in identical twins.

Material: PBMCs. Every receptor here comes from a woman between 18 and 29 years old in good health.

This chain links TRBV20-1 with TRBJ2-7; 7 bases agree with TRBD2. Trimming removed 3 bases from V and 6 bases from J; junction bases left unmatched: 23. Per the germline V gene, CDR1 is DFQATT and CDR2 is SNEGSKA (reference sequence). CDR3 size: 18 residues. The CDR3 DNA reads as TGCAGTGCTAGTTGGGCGCGGGGGAGACTGGTCAACTCGGGCGAGCAGTACTTC. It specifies CSASWARGRLVNSGEQYF.

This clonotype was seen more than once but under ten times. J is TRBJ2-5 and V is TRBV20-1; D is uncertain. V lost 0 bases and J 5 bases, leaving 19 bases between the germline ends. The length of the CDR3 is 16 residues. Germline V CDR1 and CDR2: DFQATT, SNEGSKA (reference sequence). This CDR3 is CSARDQLVPGWETQYF. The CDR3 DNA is TGCAGTGCTAGAGATCAGTTAGTCCCTGGCTGGGAGACCCAGTACTTC.

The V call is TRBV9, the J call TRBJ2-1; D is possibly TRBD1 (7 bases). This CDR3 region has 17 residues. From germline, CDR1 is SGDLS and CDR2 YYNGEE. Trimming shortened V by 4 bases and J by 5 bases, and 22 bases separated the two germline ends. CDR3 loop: CASSLQGGKGADNEQFF. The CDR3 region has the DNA TGTGCCAGCAGCTTGCAGGGAGGAAAGGGGGCCGACAATGAGCAGTTCTTC.